These 32 T cell receptor beta chains came from one sample sequenced in a study of CD8 T cells in ankylosing spondylitis. TCRdb reprocessed the 5' RACE reads via MiXCR and lists one record per CDR3 protein. The table lists over 150,000 distinct CDR3 sequences, roughly 18% of them singletons. The sequenced sample was blood, either unsorted or a sorted T cell fraction (not recorded which). Receptors were obtained from a male donor aged 10-35 years with ankylosing spondylitis or in good health (not recorded which).

This clonotype occurred many times. This rearrangement joins TRBV6-2 or TRBV6-3 to TRBJ2-7; weak D call: TRBD1 (5 bases). This CDR3 has 12 residues. Germline V lookup: CDR1 MNHEY, CDR2 SVGEGT. The V gene lost 6 bases and the J gene lost 2 bases, with 8 bases spanning the gap. CDR3 coding DNA: TGTGCCAGCAGCCGACAGACCTACGAGCAGTACTTC. Protein sequence: CASSRQTYEQYF.

The chain uses TRBV7-2 and TRBJ2-5; the D is unclear. CDR3 length: 12 residues. Germline CDR1 SGHTA, CDR2 FQGNSA. The V end was cut by 5 bases, the J end by 7 bases, with 11 bases between. The CDR3 sequence is CASSLTLATQYF. The CDR3 bases are TGTGCCAGCAGCCTAACGCTGGCGACCCAGTACTTC.

This clonotype was recorded at least ten times. The rearrangement links TRBV6-2 or TRBV6-3 to TRBJ2-2, with D unclear. CDR1 is MNHEY, CDR2 SVGEGT, per germline. The V and J ends lost 6 bases and 5 bases respectively, with 10 bases between them. The CDR3 is 13 amino acids. The CDR3 here is CASSLSETGELFF. In DNA form, the CDR3 reads TGTGCCAGCAGCCTCTCAGAGACCGGGGAGCTGTTTTTT.

This clonotype came up a few times. The chain has TRBV5-1 and TRBJ2-7; D perhaps matches TRBD2 (5 bases). CDR3 length equals 15 residues. Germline V CDR1 and CDR2: SGHRS, YFSETQ. Trimming pared 0 bases from V and 0 bases from J, leaving 10 bases between. Here the CDR3 reads CASSLEPGSSYEQYF. The CDR3 DNA sequence: TGCGCCAGCAGCTTGGAGCCTGGGAGCTCCTACGAGCAGTACTTC.

This clonotype was seen at least ten times. V gene TRBV20-1 combines with J gene TRBJ1-3; 7 positions match TRBD1. The CDR3 runs 15 residues. In germline, CDR1 is DFQATT, CDR2 SNEGSKA (reference sequence). Germline trimming cut 3 bases from V and 1 base from J; bases unmatched to any gene: 6. CDR3 loop: CSASRQGGSGNTIYF. The CDR3 coding sequence is TGCAGTGCTAGTCGACAGGGCGGTTCTGGAAACACCATATATTTT.

This clonotype was picked up many times. The junction departs from germline at one end; a sequencing error may be responsible. This chain uses TRBV12-3 or TRBV12-4 with TRBJ1-1; 7 nucleotides match TRBD1. This CDR3 region has 14 residues. The DNA of the CDR3 is TGCGCCAGCAGCTTGGGAGGGGGCGGTACTGAAGCTTTCTTT. Translating gives CASSLGGGGTEAFF.

This clonotype was seen ten or more times. This chain connects TRBV29-1 to TRBJ2-1; D is undetermined. The CDR3 totals 14 residues. Germline V gives CDR1 SQVTM, CDR2 ANQGSEA. Trimming removed 4 bases at V and 0 bases at J, with 10 bases between. CDR3 DNA sequence: TGCAGCGTTGGACCCTACAGCTCCTACAATGAGCAGTTCTTC. It is translated as CSVGPYSSYNEQFF.

Many counts were recorded for this clonotype. This chain connects TRBV14 to TRBJ2-1; unclear D gene. CDR3 length: 13 amino acids. Trimming shortened V by 1 base and J by 14 bases, and 15 bases separated the two germline ends. Germline V gives CDR1 SGHDN, CDR2 FVKESK. For the CDR3, the DNA is TGTGCCAGCAGCCAAGGGCACGGATATCAGGAGTTCTTC. This codes for CASSQGHGYQEFF.

This clonotype appeared many times. The chain uses TRBV5-1 and TRBJ2-5, with D unresolved. Germline V gene data show CDR1 as SGHRS and CDR2 as YFSETQ. V lost 3 bases and J 5 bases, leaving 14 bases between the germline ends. The CDR3 sequence is 14 residues long. Here the CDR3 DNA reads TGCGCCAGCAGCTGGCAAGGGCCGGTGGAGACCCAGTACTTC. Encoded protein: CASSWQGPVETQYF.

The rearrangement joins TRBV20-1 to TRBJ1-5, with D hard to call. From germline, CDR1 is DFQATT and CDR2 SNEGSKA (reference sequence). Trimming cost V 0 bases and J 6 bases, with 9 bases left between them. The length of the CDR3 is 13 residues. The CDR3 protein is CSARDAYGQPQHF. CDR3 sequence (DNA): TGCAGTGCTAGAGATGCGTACGGTCAGCCCCAGCATTTT.

This clonotype appeared many times. The rearrangement links TRBV24-1 to TRBJ1-2; D not certain. This CDR3 has 11 residues. Trimming cost V 2 bases and J 3 bases, with 0 bases left between them. Per germline, CDR1 KGHDR and CDR2 SFDVKD. The CDR3 region has the DNA TGTGCCACCAGTGATTACTATGGCTACACCTTC. It specifies CATSDYYGYTF.

This clonotype has a count of ten or more. V and J are TRBV7-2 and TRBJ2-1; D ambiguous. CDR3 size: 14 residues. CDR1 SGHTA and CDR2 FQGNSA come from the germline V gene. Trimming left V 6 bases short and J 4 bases short, with 13 bases between. CDR3 region: CASSGSSGYNEQFF. The DNA of the CDR3 is TGTGCCAGCAGTGGTTCTAGTGGGTACAATGAGCAGTTCTTC.

This clonotype has a handful of counts. The genes are TRBV2 and TRBJ2-1; D remains unclear. CDR3 length: 14 residues. CDR1 is SNHLY and CDR2 is FYNNEI in the germline V gene. The V end lost 6 bases, the J end lost 7 bases, and 16 bases lay between the germline ends. CDR3 sequence (DNA): TGTGCCAGCAGCCAGCGAAGAGACGGGAATGAGCAGTTCTTC. Protein product: CASSQRRDGNEQFF.

This clonotype was detected ten times or more. The chain has TRBV9 and TRBJ1-5, with unresolved D. Trimming left V 0 bases short and J 4 bases short, with 8 bases between. Germline values: CDR1 SGDLS, CDR2 YYNGEE. The CDR3 is 14 residues long. The CDR3 region has the DNA TGTGCCAGCAGCGTAGGGACCGCAAATCAGCCCCAGCATTTT. The encoded protein is CASSVGTANQPQHF.

This clonotype was detected ten times or more. The chain is built from TRBV12-3 or TRBV12-4 and TRBJ2-5; D is uncertain. The V end was cut by 2 bases, the J end by 1 base, with 5 bases between. The CDR3 is made up of 13 amino acids. CDR3 residues: CASSLRVQETQYF. The CDR3 coding sequence is TGTGCCAGCAGTTTAAGGGTCCAAGAGACCCAGTACTTC.

This clonotype has at least ten counts. The chain combines TRBV29-1 with TRBJ2-1; D not resolved. CDR1 and CDR2 from the germline V gene are SQVTM and ANQGSEA. Trimming cost V 4 bases and J 3 bases, with 4 bases left between them. The CDR3 is 11 residues long. The CDR3 region is CSVGGYNEQFF. DNA for the CDR3: TGCAGCGTTGGGGGCTACAATGAGCAGTTCTTC.

This clonotype was counted ten times or more. The chain links TRBV27 to TRBJ2-1; D remains unclear. Germline lookup yields CDR1 MNHEY and CDR2 SMNVEV (reference sequence). This CDR3 spans 14 amino acids. Deletions cut 4 bases from V and 10 bases from J, with 17 bases between. For the CDR3, the DNA is TGTGCCAGCAGTTACGACGGTAGCCCAGCCGAGCAGTTCTTC. The encoded protein is CASSYDGSPAEQFF.

This clonotype was counted many times. The chain uses TRBV12-3 or TRBV12-4 and TRBJ1-5, with a possible D match to TRBD1 (5 bases). V lost 3 bases, J lost 5 bases, and 8 bases lay in between. The CDR3 loop spans 13 amino acids. DNA for the CDR3: TGTGCCAGCAGTTTCAGGGTCTATCAGCCCCAGCATTTT. Protein: CASSFRVYQPQHF.

This clonotype appeared a few times. The genes are TRBV20-1 and TRBJ2-7; D possibly matches TRBD1 or TRBD2 (6 bases each). The germline V gene has CDR1 DFQATT and CDR2 SNEGSKA (reference sequence). The CDR3 covers 14 residues. The ends were cut back, 5 bases at V and 3 bases at J, with 17 bases in the middle. The CDR3 nucleotides are TGCAGTGCTCCTTACAGGGCCGGGAGCTACGAGCAGTACTTC. Translating it yields CSAPYRAGSYEQYF.

Many counts were recorded for this clonotype. The V and J genes are TRBV11-2 and TRBJ1-2; D remains ambiguous. Between the trimmed V and J ends, which lost 1 base and 4 bases, there was a span of 10 bases. Germline V gene sequence: CDR1 SGHAT, CDR2 FQNNGV. The CDR3 loop spans 14 amino acids. The chain's CDR3 is CASSLGEGIYGYTF. DNA of the CDR3: TGTGCCAGCAGCTTAGGGGAGGGAATCTATGGCTACACCTTC.

This clonotype was seen repeatedly, ten times or more. The J gene is TRBJ2-5, the V gene TRBV12-3 or TRBV12-4; 10 bases are a match to TRBD2. The CDR3 sequence is 16 residues long. V gave up 6 bases and J gave up 1 base; unmatched junction bases: 8. The CDR3 protein is CASSWRTSGIQETQYF. CDR3 nucleotides: TGTGCCAGCAGCTGGCGGACTAGCGGAATCCAAGAGACCCAGTACTTC.

The table lists this clonotype with a few counts. V gene TRBV30 combines with J gene TRBJ1-1; 7 bases line up with TRBD1. CDR3 length: 16 residues. Germline-derived CDR1 and CDR2 are GTSNPN and SVGIG (reference sequence). J gave up 0 bases and V 8 bases, and 15 bases lay outside the gene matches. CDR3 protein: CAGYGTDQPLNTEAFF. The CDR3 region has the DNA TGTGCCGGATATGGGACAGACCAGCCCTTGAACACTGAAGCTTTCTTT.

CDR3 amino acids: CASSLDRFYEQYV. As DNA, the CDR3 is TGTGCCAGCAGTTTGGACAGGTTCTACGAGCAGTACGTC. The chain carries TRBV6-6 and TRBJ2-7; 7 nucleotides line up with TRBD1. Germline-derived CDR1 and CDR2 are MNHNY and SVGAGI (reference sequence). Losses at the gene ends were 4 bases for V and 3 bases for J; bases not matched to a gene: 3. CDR3 length: 13 residues.

The V call is TRBV6-1, the J call TRBJ2-2; D is uncertain. The V and J ends lost 2 bases and 6 bases respectively, with 10 bases between them. The CDR3 consists of 14 residues. Germline V CDR1 and CDR2: MNHNS, SASEGT. CDR3 in DNA: TGTGCCAGCAGTGAAAGTCCGGGCGCCGGGGAGCTGTTTTTT. It specifies CASSESPGAGELFF.

This clonotype occurred many times. This chain connects TRBV7-9 to TRBJ1-6; D is possibly TRBD1 (5 bases). V shed 4 bases and J shed 10 bases, with 11 bases lying between them. The CDR3 loop spans 13 amino acids. Germline values: CDR1 SEHNR, CDR2 FQNEAQ (reference sequence). The chain's CDR3 is CASSYDSESPLHF. The CDR3 DNA reads TGTGCCAGCAGCTATGACAGCGAGTCACCCCTCCACTTT.

This clonotype occurred many times. CDR3 DNA sequence: TGCAGTGCTCACGGGTCAGCGGGCTACGAGCAGTACGTC. Translation: CSAHGSAGYEQYV. The J gene is TRBJ2-7, the V gene TRBV20-1; D possibly corresponds to TRBD2 (6 bases). The CDR3 loop spans 13 amino acids. Germline V gene lookup returns CDR1 DFQATT and CDR2 SNEGSKA (reference sequence). The V end lost 5 bases, the J end lost 3 bases, and 14 bases lay between the germline ends.

J is TRBJ2-1 and V is TRBV5-5; D remains ambiguous. The CDR3 contains 13 residues. Germline V gene lookup returns CDR1 SGHKS and CDR2 YYEKEE (reference sequence). V was shortened by 0 bases and J by 9 bases, with 10 bases between the two germline ends. CDR3 coding DNA: TGTGCCAGCAGCTTGGCGCTAGTGGCTGAGCAGTTCTTC. It translates to CASSLALVAEQFF.

V gene TRBV7-2 combines with J gene TRBJ2-3; TRBD1 is a possible D gene (6 bases). This CDR3 is built from 15 residues. V was cut by 2 bases and J by 3 bases, with 12 bases left in between. Germline V lookup: CDR1 SGHTA, CDR2 FQGNSA. The CDR3 bases are TGTGCCAGCAGCTTAAGTCCAGGGGATACAGATACGCAGTATTTT. Translating gives CASSLSPGDTDTQYF.

To note about this clonotype: Given a much more abundant clone one base away, this may be a read error. The CDR3 does not end in the conserved phenylalanine or tryptophan, so this is likely a read error. V gene TRBV9 combines with J gene TRBJ2-1; D gene ambiguous. Per the germline V gene, CDR1 is SGDLS and CDR2 is YYNGEE. The CDR3 is 15 amino acids. V lost 0 bases and J lost 3, with 10 bases in between. CDR3 amino acids: CASSVEGHNYNEQFI. CDR3 nucleotides: TGTGCCAGCAGCGTAGAAGGGCATAACTACAATGAGCAGTTCATC.

The chain carries TRBV18 and TRBJ2-5; 7 bases fit TRBD1. This CDR3 has 15 amino acids. The V and J ends lost 4 bases and 2 bases, in that order; junction bases with no gene match: 7. CDR1 is KGHSH, CDR2 LQKENI, per germline. The chain's CDR3 is CASSRTGQPQETQYF. CDR3 bases: TGTGCCAGCTCACGGACGGGACAGCCACAAGAGACCCAGTACTTC.

This clonotype has at least ten counts. V and J are TRBV6-6 and TRBJ2-7; weak D call: TRBD1 (5 bases). CDR3 length: 13 residues. Germline loops: CDR1 MNHNY, CDR2 SVGAGI (reference sequence). The V and J ends lost 6 bases and 3 bases respectively, with 12 bases between them. The CDR3 DNA follows: TGTGCCAGCAGCGACAGACCTGACTACGAGCAGTACTTC. It is translated as CASSDRPDYEQYF.

This clonotype was observed at least ten times. V is TRBV20-1 and J is TRBJ1-3; unclear D gene. With 0 bases removed from V and 0 bases from J, the gap between germline ends came to 12 bases. Germline V CDR1 and CDR2: DFQATT, SNEGSKA (reference sequence). The CDR3 runs to 16 residues. The CDR3 DNA reads as TGCAGTGCTAGAGATCTTGGGAGATCCTCTGGAAACACCATATATTTT. Its translation: CSARDLGRSSGNTIYF.